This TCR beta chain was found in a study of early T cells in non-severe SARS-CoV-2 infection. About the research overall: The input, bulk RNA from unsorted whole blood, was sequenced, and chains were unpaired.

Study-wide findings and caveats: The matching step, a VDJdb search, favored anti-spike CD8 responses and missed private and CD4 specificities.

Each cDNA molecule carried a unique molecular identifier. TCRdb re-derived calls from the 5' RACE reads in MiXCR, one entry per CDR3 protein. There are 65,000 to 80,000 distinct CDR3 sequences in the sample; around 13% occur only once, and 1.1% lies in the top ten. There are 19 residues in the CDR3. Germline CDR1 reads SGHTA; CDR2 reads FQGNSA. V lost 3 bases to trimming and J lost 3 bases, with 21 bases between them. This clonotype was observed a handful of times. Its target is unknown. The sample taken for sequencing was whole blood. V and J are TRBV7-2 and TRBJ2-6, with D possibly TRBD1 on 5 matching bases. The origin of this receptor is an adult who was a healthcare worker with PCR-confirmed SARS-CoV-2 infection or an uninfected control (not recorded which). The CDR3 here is CASSLKRQSTPGGANVLTF. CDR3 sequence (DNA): TGTGCCAGCAGCTTGAAAAGACAGTCTACTCCTGGTGGGGCCAACGTCCTGACTTTC.